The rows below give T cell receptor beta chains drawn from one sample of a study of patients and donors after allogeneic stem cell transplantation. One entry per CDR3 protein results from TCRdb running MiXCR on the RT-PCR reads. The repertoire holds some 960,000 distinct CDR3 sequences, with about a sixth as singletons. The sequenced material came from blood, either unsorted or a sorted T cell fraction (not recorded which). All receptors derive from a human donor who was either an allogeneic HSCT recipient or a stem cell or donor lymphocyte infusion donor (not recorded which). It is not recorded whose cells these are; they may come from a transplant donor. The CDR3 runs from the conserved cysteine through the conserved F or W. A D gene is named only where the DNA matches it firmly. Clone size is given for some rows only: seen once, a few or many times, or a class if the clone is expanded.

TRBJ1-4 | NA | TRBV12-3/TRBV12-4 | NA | CASSFRAPNEKLFF | TGTGCCAGCAGTTTTAGGGCTCCAAATGAAAAACTGTTTTTT
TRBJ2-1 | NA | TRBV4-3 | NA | CASSQGEYGVRNEQFF | TGCGCCAGCAGCCAAGGGGAGTACGGGGTGCGGAATGAGCAGTTCTTC
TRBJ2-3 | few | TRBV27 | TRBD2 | CASSLASGGPGNTDTQYF | TGTGCCAGCAGTTTAGCTAGCGGGGGCCCCGGGAACACAGATACGCAGTATTTT
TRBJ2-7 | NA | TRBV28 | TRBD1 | CATHRQGESYEQYF | TGTGCCACCCACAGACAGGGAGAGTCCTACGAGCAGTACTTC
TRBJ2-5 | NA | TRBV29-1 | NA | CSTSHRGWETQYF | TGCAGCACCTCCCATAGGGGGTGGGAGACCCAGTACTTC
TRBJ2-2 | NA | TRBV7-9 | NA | CASSPGGQENTGELFF | TGTGCCAGCAGCCCGGGGGGACAGGAGAACACCGGGGAGCTGTTTTTT
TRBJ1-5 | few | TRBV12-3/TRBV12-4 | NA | CASSKPGTANQPQHF | TGTGCCAGCAGCAAACCTGGGACCGCCAATCAGCCCCAGCATTTT
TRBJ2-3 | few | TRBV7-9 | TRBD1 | CASTTTGDYTDTQYF | TGTGCCAGCACCACAACAGGGGATTATACAGATACGCAGTATTTT
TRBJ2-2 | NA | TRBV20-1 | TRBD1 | CSARQGATGELFF | TGCAGTGCTCGACAGGGGGCCACCGGGGAGCTGTTTTTT
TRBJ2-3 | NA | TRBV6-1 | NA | CASGASPGTDTQYF | TGTGCCAGCGGAGCCTCACCGGGCACAGATACGCAGTATTTT
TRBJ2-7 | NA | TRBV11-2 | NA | CASSLDRSFEQYF | TGTGCCAGCAGCTTAGATCGAAGTTTCGAGCAGTACTTC
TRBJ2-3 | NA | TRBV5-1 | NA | CASSRLPAVPTDTRYF | TGCGCCAGCAGCCGCCTACCGGCGGTACCCACAGATACGCGGTATTTT
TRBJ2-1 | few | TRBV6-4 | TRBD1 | CASSPSRDRGHNEQFF | TGTGCCAGCAGCCCCAGCCGGGACAGGGGACACAATGAGCAGTTCTTC
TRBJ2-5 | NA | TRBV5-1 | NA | CASQAGQQETQYF | TGCGCCAGCCAAGCGGGACAGCAAGAGACCCAGTACTTC
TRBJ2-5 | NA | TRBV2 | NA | CASIEGEETQYF | TGTGCCAGCATTGAGGGGGAAGAGACCCAGTACTTC
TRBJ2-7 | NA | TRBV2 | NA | CASTPGFPYEQYF | TGTGCCAGCACCCCAGGGTTCCCTTACGAGCAGTACTTC
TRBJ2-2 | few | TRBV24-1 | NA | CATSVVGDTGELFF | TGTGCCACCAGTGTAGTAGGGGACACCGGGGAGCTGTTTTTT
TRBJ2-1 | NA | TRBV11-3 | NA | CASSLDLGEWVF | TGTGCCAGCAGCTTAGATCTGGGGGAGTGGGTCTTC
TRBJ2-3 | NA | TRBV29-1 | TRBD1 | CSATGTPTDTQYF | TGCAGCGCGACAGGGACCCCCACAGATACGCAGTATTTT
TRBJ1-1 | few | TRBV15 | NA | CATSRELSGPMNTEAFF | TGTGCCACCAGCAGAGAGCTGTCCGGGCCCATGAACACTGAAGCTTTCTTT
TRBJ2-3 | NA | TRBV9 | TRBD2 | CASSPRGLRGAPSTQYF | TGTGCCAGCAGCCCCAGAGGGTTGCGGGGGGCCCCTAGTACGCAGTATTTT
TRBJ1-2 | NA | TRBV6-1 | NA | CASSEVGRVYGYTF | TGTGCCAGCAGTGAAGTAGGCCGAGTCTATGGCTACACCTTC
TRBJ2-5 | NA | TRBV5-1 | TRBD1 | CASSGRTGAQETQYF | TGCGCCAGCAGCGGAAGGACAGGGGCCCAAGAGACCCAGTACTTC
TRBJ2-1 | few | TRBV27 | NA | CASRPTGLSPHNEQFF | TGTGCCAGCAGGCCTACCGGGCTCTCCCCGCACAATGAGCAGTTCTTC
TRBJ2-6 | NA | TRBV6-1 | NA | CASRTLRRASGANVLTF | TGTGCCAGCAGAACCCTTCGCAGGGCCTCTGGGGCCAACGTCCTGACTTTC
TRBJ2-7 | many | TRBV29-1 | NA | CSVEVVAYEQYF | TGCAGCGTTGAAGTCGTGGCCTACGAGCAGTACTTC
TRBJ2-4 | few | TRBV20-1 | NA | CSARDRMGRAKNIQYF | TGCAGTGCTAGAGATCGTATGGGGAGGGCCAAAAACATTCAGTACTTC
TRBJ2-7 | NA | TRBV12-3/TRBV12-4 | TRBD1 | CASSPTQGAGYEQYF | TGTGCCAGCAGTCCGACCCAGGGGGCCGGCTACGAGCAGTACTTC
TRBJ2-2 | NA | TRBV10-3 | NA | CAIRMNTGELFF | TGTGCCATCAGGATGAACACCGGGGAGCTGTTTTTT
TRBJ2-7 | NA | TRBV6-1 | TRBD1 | CASISTGGSYEQYF | TGTGCCAGCATTTCGACAGGGGGCTCGTACGAGCAGTACTTC
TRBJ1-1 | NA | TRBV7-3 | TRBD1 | CASSSRPRGQGVEAFF | TGTGCCAGCAGCTCAAGACCAAGAGGACAGGGGGTTGAAGCTTTCTTT
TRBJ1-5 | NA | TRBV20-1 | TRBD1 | CSARVSTGVDQPQHF | TGCAGTGCTAGAGTTTCGACAGGGGTCGATCAGCCCCAGCATTTT
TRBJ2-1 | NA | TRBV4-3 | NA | CASSQDLLTGVWNEQFF | TGCGCCAGCAGCCAAGATTTACTCACAGGCGTTTGGAATGAGCAGTTCTTC
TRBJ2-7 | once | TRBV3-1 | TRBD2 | CASSQVSSGRASYEQYF | TGTGCCAGCAGCCAAGTAAGCAGCGGGAGGGCCTCCTACGAGCAGTACTTC
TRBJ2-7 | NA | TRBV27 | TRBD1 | CASSPLTGVAGIRRQYF | TGTGCCAGCAGTCCCTTAACAGGGGTGGCCGGGATCCGCCGTCAGTACTTC
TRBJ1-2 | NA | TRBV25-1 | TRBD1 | CASSPGWTGGFGYTF | TGTGCCAGCAGTCCCGGTTGGACAGGGGGCTTTGGCTACACCTTC
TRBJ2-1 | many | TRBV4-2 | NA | CASSQERDEQFF | TGTGCCAGCAGCCAAGAGAGGGATGAGCAGTTCTTC
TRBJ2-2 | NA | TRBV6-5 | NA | CASSSLGGGQGDTGELFF | TGTGCCAGCAGTTCCCTCGGGGGGGGACAGGGCGACACCGGGGAGCTGTTTTTT
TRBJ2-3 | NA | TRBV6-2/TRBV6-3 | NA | CASSPSGGAWTDTQYF | TGTGCCAGCAGCCCCAGTGGGGGCGCTTGGACAGATACGCAGTATTTT
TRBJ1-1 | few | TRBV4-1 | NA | CASSQGVGRDTEAFF | TGCGCCAGCAGCCAAGGGGTGGGGAGGGACACTGAAGCTTTCTTT
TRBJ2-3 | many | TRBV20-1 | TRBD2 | CSASSSSGSPDTQYF | TGCAGTGCTAGCAGTTCTAGCGGTAGCCCAGATACGCAGTATTTT
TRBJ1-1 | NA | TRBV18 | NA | CASFYREEAFF | TGTGCCAGCTTCTACCGGGAGGAAGCTTTCTTT
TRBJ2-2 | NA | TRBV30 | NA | CAWGIQANTGELFF | TGTGCCTGGGGTATTCAGGCGAACACCGGGGAGCTGTTTTTT
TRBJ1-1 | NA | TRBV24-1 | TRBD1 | CATRGQGRNTEAFF | TGTGCCACCAGGGGACAGGGGCGCAACACTGAAGCTTTCTTT
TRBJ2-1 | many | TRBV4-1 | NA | CASSQVTGPGNEQFF | TGCGCCAGCAGCCAAGTAACAGGCCCAGGGAATGAGCAGTTCTTC
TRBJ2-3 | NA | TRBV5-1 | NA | CASSPEKSSTDTQYF | TGCGCCAGCAGCCCTGAGAAGTCTAGCACAGATACGCAGTATTTT
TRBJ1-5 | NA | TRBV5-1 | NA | CATLKGHFNQPQHF | TGCGCCACCCTAAAGGGACACTTCAATCAGCCCCAGCATTTT
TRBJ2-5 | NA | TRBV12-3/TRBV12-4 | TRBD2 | CASSPGTSGNFQETQYF | TGTGCCAGCAGTCCCGGGACTAGCGGGAATTTCCAAGAGACCCAGTACTTC
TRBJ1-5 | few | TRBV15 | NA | CATSRDRGFQPQHF | TGTGCCACCAGCAGAGATCGAGGGTTCCAGCCCCAGCATTTT
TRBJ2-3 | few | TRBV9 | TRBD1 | CASSVDPRTGNTQYF | TGTGCCAGCAGCGTAGACCCGAGGACAGGGAACACGCAGTATTTT
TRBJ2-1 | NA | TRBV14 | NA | CASRRGVGPEQFF | TGTGCCAGCAGACGCGGGGTCGGCCCTGAGCAGTTCTTC
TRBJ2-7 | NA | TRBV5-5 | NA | CDSSRVDYEQYF | TGTGACAGCAGCAGGGTAGACTACGAGCAGTACTTC
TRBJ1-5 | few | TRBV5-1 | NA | CASSSAGSYSNQPQHF | TGCGCCAGCAGCTCGGCAGGTTCCTATAGCAATCAGCCCCAGCATTTT